Below are 17 T cell receptor beta chains sequenced from a single sample in a study of control samples from healthy donors and cancer patients. Sequenced by immunoSEQ multiplex PCR; TCRdb stores in-frame clones only, minus some. The sample yields around 110,000 clones, more than 75% seen once. Sequenced material: blood. These receptors were collected from a woman in her 70s in good health.

V and J are TRBV19 and TRBJ2-3; tentatively, D is TRBD2 (6 bases). The CDR3 covers 14 residues. Germline V gene sequence: CDR1 LNHDA, CDR2 SQIVND (reference sequence). V was pared by 6 bases and J by 6 bases, with 16 bases between. In DNA form, the CDR3 reads TGTGCCAGTAGCCGCCAGACCCGGGAGGATACGCAGTATTTT. This encodes CASSRQTREDTQYF.

The chain carries TRBV11-2 and TRBJ1-2, with D unresolved. Germline-derived CDR1 and CDR2 are SGHAT and FQNNGV. The CDR3 sequence is 11 residues long. Deletions cut 2 bases from V and 8 bases from J, with 6 bases between. CDR3 sequence: CASSLYWGYTF. CDR3 in DNA: TGTGCCAGCAGCTTATATTGGGGCTACACCTTC.

J is TRBJ1-2 and V is TRBV15; 8 bases align to TRBD1. This CDR3 has 14 amino acids. Germline assignment: CDR1 LNHNV and CDR2 YYDKDF (reference sequence). Trimming cost V 6 bases and J 8 bases; bases outside gene matches: 11. Here the CDR3 DNA reads TGTGCCACCAGAGGGACAGGAGCAGCGGGGGGCTACACCTTC. Translated, it gives CATRGTGAAGGYTF.

The CDR3 DNA reads as TGTGCCAGTAGAAGGGCTTCGGGACAGGCCGAGCAGTACTTC. Protein sequence: CASRRASGQAEQYF. This sequence joins TRBV19 and TRBJ2-7, with 8 bases that match TRBD1. V shed 6 bases, J shed 6 bases, and the junction held 10 bases outside the gene matches. From germline, CDR1 is LNHDA and CDR2 SQIVND (reference sequence). The CDR3 consists of 14 residues.

The chain recombines TRBV5-5 with TRBJ2-7; 16 positions match TRBD2. The germline CDR1 and CDR2 sequences are SGHKS and YYEKEE (reference sequence). The J segment lost 4 bases and the V segment lost 3 bases, leaving 10 bases of the junction unmatched. The CDR3 runs 18 residues. CDR3 DNA sequence: TGTGCCAGCAGCTCTATTCCGGGACTAGCGGGGGGGTCGTACGAGCAGTACTTC. Its translation: CASSSIPGLAGGSYEQYF.

As regards this clone: The same CDR3 also results from other DNA sequences found in this sample. The chain combines TRBV7-3 with TRBJ2-5; D unclear. This CDR3 is 13 amino acids long. Trimming removed 5 bases at V and 1 base at J, with 8 bases between. Germline lookup yields CDR1 SGHTA and CDR2 FQGTGA. Here the CDR3 reads CASSLRSQETQYF. The DNA of the CDR3 is TGTGCCAGCAGCCTACGATCCCAAGAGACCCAGTACTTC.

The rearrangement links TRBV5-1 to TRBJ2-1, with 10 bases lining up with TRBD1. Trimming cost V 3 bases and J 5 bases; bases outside gene matches: 8. The CDR3 contains 16 residues. Germline loops: CDR1 SGHRS, CDR2 YFSETQ. The CDR3 DNA is TGCGCCAGCAGCTCTCTACCGGGACAGGGGAACAATGAGCAGTTCTTC. It translates to CASSSLPGQGNNEQFF.

The chain joins TRBV12-3 or TRBV12-4 to TRBJ1-1; no clear D gene. There are 13 residues in the CDR3. The V end was cut by 1 base, the J end by 2 bases, with 5 bases between. The CDR3 reads CASSLGSNTEAFF. As DNA, the CDR3 is TGTGCCAGCAGTTTAGGGTCAAACACTGAAGCTTTCTTT.

This clone has at least ten counts. V gene TRBV4-1 combines with J gene TRBJ2-2; D gene ambiguous. Trimming left V 3 bases short and J 0 bases short, with 5 bases between. CDR1 and CDR2 from the germline V gene are MGHRA and YSYEKL. This CDR3 spans 14 amino acids. The CDR3 loop reads CASSHRSNTGELFF. Here the CDR3 DNA reads TGCGCCAGCAGCCACCGATCGAACACCGGGGAGCTGTTTTTT.

This clone was seen more than once but under ten times. J is TRBJ2-2 and V is TRBV4-2; a weak D match, TRBD1 (5 bases). V gave up 0 bases and J gave up 6 bases, with 11 bases separating them. The CDR3 sequence is 15 residues long. Germline V gene lookup returns CDR1 LGHNA and CDR2 YNFKEQ. CDR3 sequence: CASSQELGVPGELFF. CDR3 DNA sequence: TGTGCCAGCAGCCAAGAGTTAGGGGTCCCCGGGGAGCTGTTTTTT.

This clone was found once. The gene calls are TRBV29-1 and TRBJ1-2; TRBD1 might be the D (6 bases). Germline CDR1 is SQVTM and CDR2 is ANQGSEA. This CDR3 region has 11 residues. Trimming pared 6 bases from V and 5 bases from J, leaving 10 bases between. The CDR3 DNA reads TGCAGCGTCCAAACAGGGTATGGCTACACCTTC. Translation: CSVQTGYGYTF.

The rearrangement joins TRBV7-3 to TRBJ2-1; D is perhaps TRBD2 (6 bases). The ends were cut back, 5 bases at V and 0 bases at J, with 11 bases in the middle. The CDR3 is 15 residues long. The V gene's germline CDR1 is SGHTA and CDR2 FQGTGA. The CDR3: CASSAGPSSYNEQFF. CDR3 coding DNA: TGTGCCAGCAGCGCGGGACCGTCCTCCTACAATGAGCAGTTCTTC.

The CDR3 sequence is CASRLFGTGTEAFF. CDR3 DNA: TGTGCCAGCAGATTATTCGGGACAGGCACTGAAGCTTTCTTT. The rearrangement links TRBV11-1 to TRBJ1-1; 8 positions agree with TRBD1. CDR3 length: 14 amino acids. Germline trimming cut 6 bases from V and 4 bases from J; bases unmatched to any gene: 7. Per the germline V gene, CDR1 is SGHAT and CDR2 is FQDESV (reference sequence).

The V call is TRBV5-1, the J call TRBJ1-6; 7 bases are a match to TRBD1. CDR1 SGHRS and CDR2 YFSETQ come from the germline V gene. The CDR3 spans 14 residues. V shed 4 bases, J shed 5 bases, and the junction held 3 bases outside the gene matches. DNA of the CDR3: TGCGCCAGCAGCGTGGACAGGAATAATTCACCCCTCCACTTT. Protein product: CASSVDRNNSPLHF.

The rearrangement links TRBV7-8 to TRBJ2-7; TRBD2 matches 8 bases. CDR3 length equals 17 residues. The germline V gene has CDR1 SGHVS and CDR2 FQNEAQ. The junction had 8 bases not matched to a gene; V was cut back by 1 base and J by 0 bases. The CDR3 coding sequence is TGTGCCAGCAGCTTAGGAGTTTCGAGCGGGAGCTCCTACGAGCAGTACTTC. Translating gives CASSLGVSSGSSYEQYF.

The chain carries TRBV11-2 and TRBJ2-5, with 9 bases matching TRBD1. Germline V CDR1 and CDR2: SGHAT, FQNNGV. The CDR3 sequence is 14 residues long. Unmatched junction bases numbered 2, after V lost 6 bases and J lost 0 bases. The CDR3 reads CASRGQGYQETQYF. The CDR3, as DNA: TGTGCCAGCAGAGGACAGGGGTACCAAGAGACCCAGTACTTC.

The genes are TRBV5-1 and TRBJ2-2; either TRBD1 or TRBD2 may fit D (5 bases each). The germline V and J ends were trimmed by 6 bases and 2 bases, with 14 bases remaining between them. The CDR3 extends over 15 amino acids. Germline CDR1 SGHRS, CDR2 YFSETQ. Written as DNA, the CDR3 is TGCGCCAGCAACCGGTGGGACCGAAACACCGGGGAGCTGTTTTTT. Protein product: CASNRWDRNTGELFF. Drawing the rest from reference TRBV5-1 and TRBJ2-2, the complete variable domain is KAGVTQTPRYLIKTRGQQVTLSCSPISGHRSVSWYQQTPGQGLQFLFEYFSETQRNKGNFPGRFSGRQFSNSRSEMNVSTLELGDSALYLCASNRWDRNTGELFFGEGSRLTVL.